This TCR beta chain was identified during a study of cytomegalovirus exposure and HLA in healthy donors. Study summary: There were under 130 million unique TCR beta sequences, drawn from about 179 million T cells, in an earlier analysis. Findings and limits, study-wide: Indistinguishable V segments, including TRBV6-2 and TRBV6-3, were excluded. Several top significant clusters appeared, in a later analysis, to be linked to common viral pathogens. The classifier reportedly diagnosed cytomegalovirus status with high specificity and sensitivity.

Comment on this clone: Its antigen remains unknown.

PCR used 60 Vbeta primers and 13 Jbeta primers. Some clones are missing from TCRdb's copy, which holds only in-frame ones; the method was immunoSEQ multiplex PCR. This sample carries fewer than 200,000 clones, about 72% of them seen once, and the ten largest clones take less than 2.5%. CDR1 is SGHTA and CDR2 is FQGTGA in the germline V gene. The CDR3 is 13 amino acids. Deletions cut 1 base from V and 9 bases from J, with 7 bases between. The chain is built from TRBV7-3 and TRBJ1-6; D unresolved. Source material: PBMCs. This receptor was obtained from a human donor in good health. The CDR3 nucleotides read TGTGCCAGCAGCTTAAACCAGATTTCACCCCTCCACTTT. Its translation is CASSLNQISPLHF. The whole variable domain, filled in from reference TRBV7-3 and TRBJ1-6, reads GAGVSQTPSNKVTEKGKYVELRCDPISGHTALYWYRQSLGQGPEFLIYFQGTGAADDSGLPNDRFFAVRPEGSVSTLKIQRTERGDSAVYLCASSLNQISPLHFGNGTRLTVT.